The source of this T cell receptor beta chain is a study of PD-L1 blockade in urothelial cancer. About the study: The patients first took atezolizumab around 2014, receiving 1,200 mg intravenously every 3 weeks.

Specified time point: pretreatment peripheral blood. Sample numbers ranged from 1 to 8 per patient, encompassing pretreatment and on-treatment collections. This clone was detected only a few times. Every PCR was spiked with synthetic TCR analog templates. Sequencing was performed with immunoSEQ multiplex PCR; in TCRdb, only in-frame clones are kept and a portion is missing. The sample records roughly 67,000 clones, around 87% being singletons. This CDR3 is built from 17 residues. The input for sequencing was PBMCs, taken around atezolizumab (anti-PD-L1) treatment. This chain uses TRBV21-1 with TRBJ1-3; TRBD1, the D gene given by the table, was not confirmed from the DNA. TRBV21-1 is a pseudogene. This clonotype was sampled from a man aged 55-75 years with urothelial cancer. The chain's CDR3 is CASSKGRNRATGNTIYF. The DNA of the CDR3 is TGTGCCAGCAGCAAAGGACGGAACAGGGCGACCGGAAACACCATATATTTT.